This record covers a single T cell receptor (beta chain). Its antigen is unknown. This sample was taken from a study of persistence of HIV-infected CD4 T cells. Study summary: A couple of participants gave one leukapheresis sample; others gave up to roughly 180 mL blood repeatedly.

The CDR3 consists of 15 residues. The V segment lost 2 bases and the J segment 5 bases; nucleotides outside the gene matches: 7. CDR1 is SGHTA, CDR2 FQGNSA, per germline. Cells were stimulated with CMV-infected fibroblast lysates at 10 ug/mL. Memory cells lacking CD40L and CD69 with high CD45RO were sorted. Adults with HIV-1 started suppressive ART while chronically infected. Plasma HIV-1 RNA stayed below 50 copies/mL for at least 4 years. Before stimulation, PBMCs underwent CD8+ T cell depletion. The libraries were made with immunoSEQ version 4 in survey mode. Libraries were prepared by immunoSEQ multiplex PCR; TCRdb keeps only in-frame clonotypes and omits some of them. The sample contains some 48,000 clones, around 75% of which appear only once.

The clonotype originates from an adult man with HIV who was CMV-seropositive. Here the sequenced sample was CD4+ T cells sorted from PBMCs after approximately 19-hour stimulation, taken from a patient who received antiretroviral therapy. The V call is TRBV7-2, the J call TRBJ2-7; 9 bases map to TRBD2. The CDR3 loop reads CASSLSAGGRHEQYF. The DNA for the CDR3 is TGTGCCAGCAGCTTATCGGCGGGAGGGCGCCACGAGCAGTACTTC.